This entry concerns a single T cell receptor (beta chain). The authors reverse transcribed roughly 0.5 to 1 ug RNA with random hexamers. TCRdb re-called the immunoSEQ multiplex PCR reads with MiXCR, one entry per CDR3 protein. The table includes about 140,000 distinct CDR3 sequences, 90% to 95% detected once. The germline V gene has CDR1 DFQATT and CDR2 SNEGSKA (reference sequence). The germline V and J ends were trimmed by 1 base and 5 bases, with 15 bases remaining between them. The CDR3 runs 15 residues. This specimen belongs to a study of CD8 T cells in Susac syndrome. Sequencing was carried out using CD4+ T cells from PBMCs. The sequence was collected from a human donor with multiple sclerosis. J is TRBJ2-1 and V is TRBV20-1; D possibly corresponds to TRBD2 (6 bases). CDR3: CSARGGGAQNNEQFF. Written as DNA, the CDR3 is TGCAGTGCTAGAGGTGGAGGGGCGCAAAACAATGAGCAGTTCTTC.